This TCR beta chain emerged from a study of T cells in Graves' hyperthyroidism and ophthalmopathy. Study-wide results and limits: Most thyroid clonotypes that were expanded above 0.001 also turned up in blood. Through a model of 13 V-J features, ophthalmopathy was separated from stable hyperthyroidism.

There are many counts of this clonotype. Antigen specificity is unknown. V trimming: 0 bases; J trimming: 7 bases; junction bases outside the gene matches: 12. The CDR3 totals 16 residues. CDR1 is ENHRY and CDR2 is SYGVKD in the germline V gene. It was RNA transcripts that yielded the amplified TCR beta CDR3 regions. TCR CDR3 regions were first amplified by RT-PCR with HTBI primers. TCRdb passed the multiplex PCR reads through MiXCR, listing each CDR3 protein once. The sample includes 450,000 to 650,000 distinct CDR3 sequences, 13% to 15% of them seen just once. This TCR was sampled from a woman under 30 with Graves' ophthalmopathy. The rearrangement links TRBV10-3 to TRBJ2-7, with TRBD1 matching 7 bases. Sequenced material: blood. CDR3 protein: CAISESATGVAGEQYF. CDR3 DNA sequence: TGTGCCATCAGTGAGTCGGCTACAGGGGTCGCAGGTGAGCAGTACTTC.